A selection of T cell receptor beta chains follows, all from one sample in a study of OX40 agonist ivuxolimab in advanced cancers. Only in-frame clones appear in the TCRdb table, and some are missing; sequencing was by immunoSEQ multiplex PCR. The data hold 73,000 or so clones, with 65% to 90% observed a single time. The material sequenced was CD4+ or CD8+ T cells sorted from blood, taken in a trial of the OX40 agonist ivuxolimab. All receptors derive from an adult with an advanced solid tumor such as melanoma, head and neck, liver or kidney cancer. Both conserved end residues are part of each CDR3. D genes are given only for firm matches. Only some rows state a clone size, as once, few, many or a class for expanded clones.

D	V	size	J	length	CDR3	DNA
.	TRBV2	.	TRBJ2-2	14	CASSEMGVAGELFF	TGTGCCAGCAGTGAAATGGGGGTGGCCGGGGAGCTGTTTTTT
TRBD2	TRBV25-1	few	TRBJ2-5	13	CASSEGGEETQYF	TGTGCCAGCAGTGAAGGGGGGGAAGAGACCCAGTACTTC
.	TRBV5-6	.	TRBJ2-3	15	CASSLGGLRTDTQYF	TGTGCCAGCAGCTTGGGCGGACTACGCACAGATACGCAGTATTTT
TRBD2	TRBV10-2	.	TRBJ2-3	18	CASSLRGLAGGRTDTQYF	TGCGCCAGCAGCCTGAGAGGACTAGCGGGAGGACGCACAGATACGCAGTATTTT
.	TRBV6-5	once	TRBJ2-1	13	CASSPAVYNEQFF	TGTGCCAGCAGCCCGGCAGTCTACAATGAGCAGTTCTTC
.	TRBV2	.	TRBJ2-1	15	CASSGQLSSYNEQFF	TGTGCCAGCAGTGGACAGCTGAGCTCCTACAATGAGCAGTTCTTC
TRBD1	TRBV2	once	TRBJ2-7	14	CASTGTGGFYEQYF	TGTGCCAGCACTGGGACAGGGGGCTTCTACGAGCAGTACTTC
.	TRBV5-4	.	TRBJ1-1	13	CASSWTENTEAFF	TGTGCCAGCAGCTGGACAGAGAACACTGAAGCTTTCTTT
TRBD1	TRBV27	.	TRBJ1-3	16	CASSESSQGLVNTIYF	TGTGCCAGCAGTGAGAGCTCACAGGGGCTGGTAAACACCATATATTTT
TRBD1	TRBV13	.	TRBJ2-3	18	CASSLKTFGQVGADTQYF	TGTGCCAGCAGCCTTAAAACCTTTGGACAGGTAGGGGCAGATACGCAGTATTTT
.	TRBV10-3	once	TRBJ2-7	13	CAISEESSYEQYF	TGTGCCATCAGTGAAGAGAGCTCCTACGAGCAGTACTTC
TRBD2	TRBV5-6	.	TRBJ2-7	18	CASTIGTSGRAFTYEQYF	TGTGCCAGCACCATAGGGACTAGCGGGAGGGCCTTCACCTACGAGCAGTACTTC
.	TRBV5-1	.	TRBJ2-3	15	CASRSLALSTDTQYF	TGCGCCAGCAGATCCCTAGCGCTTAGCACAGATACGCAGTATTTT
.	TRBV12-5	.	TRBJ2-1	12	CASGLAREQQFF	TGTGCTAGTGGTTTGGCCAGGGAGCAGCAGTTCTTC
TRBD2	TRBV11-3	.	TRBJ2-3	17	CASSPTSLAGGTDTQYF	TGTGCCAGCAGCCCGACTTCCCTAGCGGGAGGAACAGATACGCAGTATTTT
.	TRBV5-5	.	TRBJ2-7	12	CASSLGDYEQYF	TGTGCCAGCAGCTTGGGTGACTACGAGCAGTACTTC
.	TRBV7-2	.	TRBJ2-7	14	CASSTDSNSYEQYF	TGTGCCAGCAGCACGGACTCGAACTCCTACGAGCAGTACTTC
TRBD1	TRBV30	.	TRBJ2-7	14	CAWSRPDRDYEQYF	TGTGCCTGGTCCCGCCCGGACAGGGACTACGAGCAGTACTTC
TRBD2	TRBV5-4	.	TRBJ2-5	15	CASRTIAGAGETQYF	TGTGCCAGCAGAACAATAGCGGGAGCGGGAGAGACCCAGTACTTC
.	TRBV7-9	.	TRBJ2-6	13	CASSRGGANVLTF	TGTGCCAGCAGCCGAGGGGGGGCCAACGTCCTGACTTTC
TRBD1	TRBV25-1	.	TRBJ2-4	13	CASSDTGVNIQYF	TGTGCCAGCAGTGATACAGGGGTGAACATTCAGTACTTC
.	TRBV28	.	TRBJ1-2	14	CASSLIQGGIGYTF	TGTGCCAGCAGTTTGATACAGGGCGGAATCGGCTACACCTTC
.	TRBV7-9	.	TRBJ2-7	12	CASSVGPGEQYF	TGTGCCAGCAGCGTAGGGCCAGGTGAGCAGTACTTC
.	TRBV7-9	medium-sized	TRBJ1-3	17	CASSLAWQESSGNTIYF	TGTGCCAGCAGCTTAGCGTGGCAGGAGAGCTCTGGAAACACCATATATTTT
.	TRBV7-3	few	TRBJ2-2	13	CASSPSGTGELFF	TGTGCCAGCAGCCCGTCCGGTACCGGGGAGCTGTTTTTT
.	TRBV5-4	.	TRBJ2-1	17	CASSSQKTRASYNEQFF	TGTGCCAGCAGCTCTCAGAAGACCCGGGCTTCCTACAATGAGCAGTTCTTC
.	TRBV5-1	.	TRBJ2-7	14	CASSLVEEPYEQYF	TGCGCCAGCAGCTTGGTAGAGGAACCCTACGAGCAGTACTTC
TRBD2	TRBV11-3	.	TRBJ2-5	17	CASSQSTSLGGKETQYF	TGTGCCAGCAGCCAGTCGACTAGTCTGGGGGGGAAAGAGACCCAGTACTTC
TRBD1	TRBV19	.	TRBJ2-1	13	CASKTGSGNEQFF	TGTGCCAGTAAGACAGGGTCAGGCAATGAGCAGTTCTTC
TRBD1	TRBV6-5	.	TRBJ1-2	15	CASSQGQGRMYGYTF	TGTGCCAGCAGTCAGGGACAGGGGCGTATGTATGGCTACACCTTC
TRBD1	TRBV2	.	TRBJ1-2	14	CASSKRTGEDGYTF	TGTGCCAGCAGTAAAAGGACAGGGGAAGATGGCTACACCTTC
.	TRBV5-1	.	TRBJ1-3	15	CASSSGDGSGNTIYF	TGCGCCAGCAGCTCCGGAGACGGATCTGGAAACACCATATATTTT
.	TRBV30	.	TRBJ1-5	13	CAWSRTGNQPQHF	TGTGCCTGGAGCCGGACAGGCAATCAGCCCCAGCATTTT
.	TRBV5-1	.	TRBJ2-5	12	CASSLEPETQYF	TGCGCCAGCAGCTTGGAACCAGAGACCCAGTACTTC
TRBD2	TRBV5-4	.	TRBJ2-1	15	CASSLRTSSYNEQFF	TGTGCCAGCAGCCTACGGACTAGCTCCTACAATGAGCAGTTCTTC
TRBD2	TRBV2	few	TRBJ2-7	14	CASSLAGGPYEQYF	TGTGCCAGCAGCCTAGCGGGCGGACCCTACGAGCAGTACTTC
.	TRBV6-6	.	TRBJ1-1	11	CASRGEAEAFF	TGTGCCAGCAGGGGGGAGGCTGAAGCTTTCTTT
TRBD1	TRBV2	.	TRBJ1-1	13	CASIRDRDTEAFF	TGTGCCAGCATCCGGGACAGAGACACTGAAGCTTTCTTT
.	TRBV2	.	TRBJ1-1	14	CASSELKGGTEAFF	TGTGCCAGCAGTGAATTGAAGGGAGGGACTGAAGCTTTCTTT
.	TRBV7-8	.	TRBJ1-2	15	CASSPRGGMPRGYTF	TGTGCCAGCAGCCCACGGGGGGGGATGCCACGGGGCTACACCTTC
.	TRBV19	.	TRBJ1-5	13	CASSTVRNQPQHF	TGTGCCAGTAGCACAGTGCGTAATCAGCCCCAGCATTTT
TRBD2	TRBV30	.	TRBJ2-5	13	CAWRKAGVETQYF	TGTGCCTGGAGGAAGGCGGGAGTGGAGACCCAGTACTTC
.	TRBV28	.	TRBJ1-5	15	CASSPPRASNQPQHF	TGTGCCAGCAGTCCCCCGCGAGCTTCCAATCAGCCCCAGCATTTT
.	TRBV6-6	.	TRBJ1-1	15	CASSYSMRVHTEAFF	TGTGCCAGCAGTTACTCGATGCGCGTCCACACTGAAGCTTTCTTT
.	TRBV30	.	TRBJ2-7	14	CAWSILGQRVSQYF	TGTGCCTGGAGTATCCTAGGACAGAGGGTGTCGCAGTACTTC
TRBD2	TRBV28	.	TRBJ2-7	14	CASSQLAGTYEQYF	TGTGCCAGCAGCCAACTAGCGGGAACTTACGAGCAGTACTTC